These 31 T cell receptor beta chains originate from one sample sequenced in a study of post-analysis software for immune sequencing data (dated by TCRdb to between 2015 and 2016). General study outcomes and caveats: About five TRBV segments, including TRBV5-6, TRBV5-1 and TRBV20-1, were significantly more frequent in patients than controls.

Antigens of these TCRs are unknown. The library was generated by PCR. Sequencing used an Illumina HiSeq 2500. Unique molecular identifiers were incorporated into TCR beta cDNA libraries to reduce PCR and sequencing biases. TCRdb handled the public reads itself, with Q25 trimming in fastp and clone calling in MiXCR, and kept productive beta chains. Under each unique CDR3 protein, matching rows form one entry showing the most common genes and DNA. For this sample the table gives around 200,000 distinct CDR3 sequences, of which approximately 29% were detected only once. Around 3.2% of the sample is held by the ten biggest clonotypes. Sequenced material: blood. These receptor sequences come from a girl under 18 with multiple sclerosis.

This clonotype was seen more than once but under ten times. This chain joins TRBV29-1 and TRBJ1-2; 9 bases are a match to TRBD1. The CDR3 is made up of 13 amino acids. In germline, CDR1 is SQVTM, CDR2 ANQGSEA. Germline trimming cut 3 bases from V and 7 bases from J; bases unmatched to any gene: 6. As DNA, the CDR3 is TGCAGCGTTGACCGGACAGGGGAGGCTGGCTACACCTTC. This gives the protein CSVDRTGEAGYTF.

Details on this clonotype: A junction boundary mismatches the germline segment, possibly from a read error. The gene calls are TRBV28 and TRBJ2-3, with TRBD2 matching 7 bases. CDR3 length: 14 amino acids. Germline CDR1 and CDR2: MDHEN and SYDVKM. The CDR3 protein is CATNRRGSTDAQYF. CDR3 coding DNA: TGTGCCACCAACAGGCGGGGGAGCACAGATGCGCAGTATTTT. The full variable domain, in which reference TRBV28 and TRBJ2-3 provide the parts outside the CDR3, is DVKVTQSSRYLVKRTGEKVFLECVQDMDHENMFWYRQDPGLGLRLIYFSYDVKMKEKGDIPEGYSVSREKKERFSLILESASTNQTSMYLCATNRRGSTDAQYFGPGTRLTVL.

This clonotype was picked up many times. The chain combines TRBV5-1 with TRBJ1-4, with D possibly TRBD1 on 5 matching bases. Per the germline V gene, CDR1 is SGHRS and CDR2 is YFSETQ. The CDR3 has 16 amino acids. V was pared by 1 base and J by 3 bases, with 13 bases between. The CDR3: CASSLWPQESNEKLFF. The CDR3, as DNA: TGCGCCAGCAGCTTGTGGCCACAGGAGTCTAATGAAAAACTGTTTTTT.

In its sample, this clonotype was seen many times. This chain connects TRBV7-7 to TRBJ2-1; TRBD2 aligns across 10 bases. This CDR3 is built from 18 residues. Trimming at V came to 5 bases and at J to 5 bases, leaving 15 bases not matched to a gene. CDR1 is SSHAT and CDR2 is FNYEAQ in the germline V gene (reference sequence). The CDR3 nucleotides read TGTGCCAGCAGCCCGAAATTGATTAGCGGGAGGCCGAACAATGAGCAGTTCTTC. As protein: CASSPKLISGRPNNEQFF.

The V and J genes are TRBV6-5 and TRBJ1-4; D possibly corresponds to TRBD1 (5 bases). Germline assignment: CDR1 MNHEY and CDR2 SVGAGI. The CDR3 length is 15 residues. The germline V and J ends were trimmed by 0 bases and 4 bases, with 9 bases remaining between them. The CDR3 reads CASSYSGGINEKLFF. The CDR3 coding sequence is TGTGCCAGCAGTTACTCCGGGGGTATTAATGAAAAACTGTTTTTT.

This clonotype was counted between two and nine times. The chain carries TRBV30 and TRBJ1-2; D is undetermined. The V gene lost 3 bases and the J gene lost 6 bases, with 20 bases spanning the gap. Germline values: CDR1 GTSNPN, CDR2 SVGIG (reference sequence). CDR3 length: 15 amino acids. The CDR3 reads CAWRNRAHEFHGYTF. CDR3 nucleotide sequence: TGTGCCTGGAGGAATAGGGCTCATGAATTCCATGGCTACACCTTC.

This clonotype occurred a few times. The chain uses TRBV10-1 and TRBJ2-6; possibly TRBD1 or TRBD2 for D (5 bases each). V shed 3 bases and J shed 1 base, with 7 bases lying between them. The CDR3 consists of 15 residues. The V gene's germline CDR1 is WNHNN and CDR2 SYGVQD (reference sequence). The chain's CDR3 is CASSDGGSGANVLTF. CDR3 coding DNA: TGCGCCAGCAGTGATGGGGGTTCTGGGGCCAACGTCCTGACTTTC.

With respect to this clonotype: A much larger clone lies one base from this, so it may be a read error. This chain links TRBV5-1 with TRBJ2-7; maybe TRBD1 (5 bases). Trimming shortened V by 4 bases and J by 6 bases, and 20 bases separated the two germline ends. The CDR3 is made up of 15 amino acids. The germline CDR1 and CDR2 sequences are SGHRS and YFSETQ. CDR3 region: CASSARQTPTCEQYF. CDR3 nucleotide sequence: TGCGCCAGCAGCGCGAGACAGACCCCAACCTGCGAGCAGTACTTC.

This chain connects TRBV5-6 to TRBJ1-2; possible D gene TRBD1, 6 bases. The V and J ends lost 6 bases and 7 bases respectively, with 13 bases between them. Looked up from germline, CDR1 is SGHDT and CDR2 is YYEEEE. The CDR3 extends over 12 amino acids. CDR3 amino acids: CASNTGSGGYTF. CDR3 in DNA: TGTGCCAGCAACACAGGGAGCGGTGGCTACACCTTC. Full variable domain (missing parts from reference TRBV5-6 and TRBJ1-2): DAGVTQSPTHLIKTRGQQVTLRCSPKSGHDTVSWYQQALGQGPQFIFQYYEEEERQRGNFPDRFSGHQFPNYSSELNVNALLLGDSALYLCASNTGSGGYTFGSGTRLTVV.

The table lists this clonotype with many counts. The genes are TRBV20-1 and TRBJ2-7; no clear D. Germline V gene data show CDR1 as DFQATT and CDR2 as SNEGSKA (reference sequence). Trimming took 7 bases from V and 7 from J, leaving 20 bases between them. This CDR3 is built from 13 residues. CDR3 sequence (DNA): TGCAGTGTGATCCAGGCCACCCCGAGGGAGCAGTACTTC. Protein product: CSVIQATPREQYF.

V usage is TRBV5-1 and J usage is TRBJ1-5; D unclear. The CDR3 contains 14 residues. V was cut by 4 bases and J by 0 bases, with 8 bases left in between. Germline CDR1 and CDR2: SGHRS and YFSETQ. CDR3 residues: CASSPEYSNQPQHF. In DNA form, the CDR3 reads TGCGCCAGCAGCCCCGAGTATAGCAATCAGCCCCAGCATTTT.

In this sample, this clonotype turned up once. Given a much more abundant clone one base away, this may be a read error. The genes are TRBV9 and TRBJ2-1, with D perhaps matching TRBD2 (6 bases). V was shortened by 4 bases and J by 12 bases, with 17 bases between the two germline ends. Germline lookup yields CDR1 SGDLS and CDR2 YYNGEE. This CDR3 has 13 residues. The CDR3 sequence: CASSPWEVIVQFF. CDR3 in DNA: TGTGCCAGCAGCCCCTGGGAGGTCATTGTGCAGTTCTTC.

This chain joins TRBV12-3 or TRBV12-4 and TRBJ1-2; 9 bases are shared with TRBD1. This CDR3 is built from 11 residues. The V segment lost 5 bases and the J segment 12 bases; nucleotides outside the gene matches: 4. The CDR3 sequence: CASSRTGENTF. As DNA, the CDR3 is TGTGCCAGCAGTCGGACAGGGGAAAACACCTTC.

This clonotype was seen ten or more times. The chain is built from TRBV7-9 and TRBJ2-5; D is unclear. Germline V gene data show CDR1 as SEHNR and CDR2 as FQNEAQ (reference sequence). This CDR3 is 15 amino acids long. V lost 2 bases and J lost 4, with 14 bases in between. Here the CDR3 DNA reads TGTGCCAGCAGCTTATTGGTGACCCGGAGAGAGACCCAGTACTTC. Its protein product is CASSLLVTRRETQYF.

The rearrangement joins TRBV3-1 to TRBJ1-1; 7 bases are a match to TRBD1. The germline gives CDR1 LGHDT, CDR2 YNNKEL (reference sequence). The ends lost 1 base at V and 2 bases at J; junction bases unmatched: 10. The CDR3 has 17 amino acids. CDR3 nucleotides: TGTGCCAGCAGCCAAGGGGCCACAGGGGCAGCTAACACTGAAGCTTTCTTT. Translation: CASSQGATGAANTEAFF.

This clonotype was found a few times. V and J are TRBV15 and TRBJ1-1; no firm D call. V lost 2 bases to trimming and J lost 1 base, with 14 bases between them. The V gene's germline CDR1 is LNHNV and CDR2 YYDKDF (reference sequence). The CDR3 extends over 16 amino acids. The CDR3 reads CATSRPDGRENTEAFF. The CDR3 nucleotides are TGTGCCACCAGCAGACCGGATGGGAGAGAGAACACTGAAGCTTTCTTT.

This clonotype was seen at least ten times. V usage is TRBV7-9 and J usage is TRBJ2-7; 10 bases line up with TRBD2. The CDR3 is 16 amino acids. The junction had 10 bases not matched to a gene; V was cut back by 4 bases and J by 4 bases. Germline V lookup: CDR1 SEHNR, CDR2 FQNEAQ (reference sequence). In nucleotides, the CDR3 is TGTGCCAGCAGCTCAAAAGGACTAGCGGCACATTACGAGCAGTACTTC. Encoded protein: CASSSKGLAAHYEQYF.

As to this clonotype: It may be a read error: a sequence one base away is much more abundant. J is TRBJ2-1 and V is TRBV29-1; D unclear. The last part of the DNA fits TRBJ2-7 better; the J call may be wrong. The germline CDR1 and CDR2 sequences are SQVTM and ANQGSEA. The CDR3 spans 15 residues. The CDR3 DNA reads TGCAGCGTTGATGGCTTGGATGGCCGCTACAATGAGCAGTACTTC. As protein: CSVDGLDGRYNEQYF.

This clonotype occurred many times. This sequence joins TRBV12-3 or TRBV12-4 and TRBJ2-7; 10 nucleotides line up with TRBD2. The ends lost 4 bases at V and 4 bases at J; junction bases unmatched: 7. This CDR3 contains 15 residues. The CDR3: CASSSGLADPYEQYF. The CDR3 nucleotides read TGTGCCAGCAGTTCAGGACTAGCGGACCCTTACGAGCAGTACTTC.

This clonotype was observed a few times. Possible read error: a much larger clone is one base away. The gene calls are TRBV5-1 and TRBJ2-7; D unresolved. CDR3 length: 13 amino acids. Germline V gene sequence: CDR1 SGHRS, CDR2 YFSETQ. V lost 0 bases and J 4 bases, leaving 8 bases between the germline ends. This CDR3 reads CASSLDHGYEQYF. CDR3 DNA: TGCGCCAGCAGCTTGGATCATGGTTACGAGCAGTACTTC. The full variable domain, in which reference TRBV5-1 and TRBJ2-7 provide the parts outside the CDR3, is KAGVTQTPRYLIKTRGQQVTLSCSPISGHRSVSWYQQTPGQGLQFLFEYFSETQRNKGNFPGRFSGRQFSNSRSEMNVSTLELGDSALYLCASSLDHGYEQYFGPGTRLTVT.

This clonotype turned up a few times. The V call is TRBV2, the J call TRBJ2-5; TRBD2 is a possible D gene (5 bases). The germline V gene has CDR1 SNHLY and CDR2 FYNNEI. The germline V and J ends were trimmed by 3 bases and 11 bases, with 19 bases remaining between them. CDR3 length equals 14 residues. CDR3 nucleotide sequence: TGTGCCAGCAGTGATGCGGGCGGATTTACAGAGCAGTACTTC. Residues: CASSDAGGFTEQYF. The whole variable domain, remainder taken from reference TRBV2 and TRBJ2-5, is EPEVTQTPSHQVTQMGQEVILRCVPISNHLYFYWYRQILGQKVEFLVSFYNNEISEKSEIFDDQFSVERPDGSNFTLKIRSTKLEDSAMYFCASSDAGGFTEQYFGPGTRLLVL.

J is TRBJ2-7 and V is TRBV30; tentative D call: TRBD2 (5 bases). V lost 0 bases and J lost 6, with 12 bases in between. CDR3 length: 13 residues. Looked up from germline, CDR1 is GTSNPN and CDR2 is SVGIG (reference sequence). CDR3 in DNA: TGTGCCTGGAGTGTACAGCTAGCCGGCGAGCAGTACTTC. Translating it yields CAWSVQLAGEQYF.

The rearrangement uses TRBV5-1 and TRBJ1-1; TRBD1 matches at 9 bases. The CDR3 loop spans 14 amino acids. Per the germline V gene, CDR1 is SGHRS and CDR2 is YFSETQ. V shed 4 bases, J shed 4 bases, and the junction held 5 bases outside the gene matches. The CDR3 here is CASSRRTGVTEAFF. CDR3 nucleotide sequence: TGCGCCAGCAGCCGTAGGACAGGGGTCACTGAAGCTTTCTTT.

This clonotype has a count of ten or more. This chain uses TRBV5-1 with TRBJ2-1; D remains unclear. The CDR3 is 14 residues long. The V gene's germline CDR1 is SGHRS and CDR2 YFSETQ. The ends were cut back, 1 base at V and 3 bases at J, with 8 bases in the middle. This CDR3 is CASSLWTSYNEQFF. The CDR3 DNA sequence: TGCGCCAGCAGCTTGTGGACGAGCTACAATGAGCAGTTCTTC.

This clonotype was detected only a few times. V and J are TRBV20-1 and TRBJ2-1; 8 bases fit TRBD1. The CDR3 runs 15 residues. CDR1 DFQATT and CDR2 SNEGSKA come from the germline V gene (reference sequence). The J segment lost 13 bases and the V segment lost 1 base, leaving 15 bases of the junction unmatched. CDR3 amino acids: CSARARTGKNHYQFF. CDR3 sequence (DNA): TGCAGTGCTAGAGCCAGGACAGGGAAAAACCACTACCAGTTCTTC.

This rearrangement joins TRBV4-1 to TRBJ1-2; D is uncertain. The germline V and J ends were trimmed by 3 bases and 6 bases, with 11 bases remaining between them. The CDR3 has 13 amino acids. Germline V gives CDR1 MGHRA, CDR2 YSYEKL. CDR3 region: CASSQRPRDGYTF. In DNA, the CDR3 is TGCGCCAGCAGCCAGCGCCCACGGGATGGCTACACCTTC.

This sequence joins TRBV20-1 and TRBJ2-5; 12 bases fit TRBD2. CDR3 size: 18 residues. J lost 11 bases, V lost 1 base, and 20 bases had no gene match. Germline CDR1 is DFQATT and CDR2 is SNEGSKA (reference sequence). The CDR3 region is CSARGLAGGPWSTKEQYF. The CDR3 DNA is TGCAGTGCTAGAGGGCTAGCGGGAGGGCCGTGGTCGACGAAAGAGCAGTACTTC.

The chain carries TRBV20-1 and TRBJ1-5, with D possibly matching TRBD1 (5 bases). Germline CDR1 DFQATT, CDR2 SNEGSKA (reference sequence). The CDR3 has 16 amino acids. Trimming removed 0 bases from V and 2 bases from J, with 14 bases in between. The CDR3 DNA follows: TGCAGTGCTAGAGACCCCAAGGAGGGGCGCAATCAGCCCCAGCATTTT. As protein: CSARDPKEGRNQPQHF.

The genes are TRBV10-3 and TRBJ1-6; 8 bases match TRBD1. CDR3 length: 14 residues. The germline CDR1 and CDR2 sequences are ENHRY and SYGVKD. The V and J ends lost 6 bases and 8 bases, in that order; junction bases with no gene match: 6. The CDR3 nucleotides read TGTGCCATCAGGACGGACAGGGTGGATTCACCCCTCCACTTT. Translating it yields CAIRTDRVDSPLHF.

Here the CDR3 reads CSAPLAKPSYEQYF. CDR3 nucleotide sequence: TGCAGTGCTCCACTAGCGAAACCAAGCTACGAGCAGTACTTC. The rearrangement links TRBV20-1 to TRBJ2-7; 7 bases fit TRBD2. The CDR3 loop spans 14 amino acids. The junction had 10 bases not matched to a gene; V was cut back by 5 bases and J by 3 bases. Germline V gene data show CDR1 as DFQATT and CDR2 as SNEGSKA (reference sequence).

Turning to this clonotype: With a much larger clone just one base away, this may be a read error. The rearrangement links TRBV19 to TRBJ2-1; TRBD1 aligns across 10 bases. CDR3 length: 16 residues. Germline V CDR1 and CDR2: LNHDA, SQIVND (reference sequence). The CDR3 DNA reads TGTGCCGGTAGTACCCAACCGGGACAGGGGCCCAATGAGCAGTTCTTC. Translated: CAGSTQPGQGPNEQFF.